The 10 T cell receptor beta chains presented below share a single source sample, sequenced in a study of shared clonotypes between healthy human individuals. Sequenced by immunoSEQ multiplex PCR; TCRdb stores in-frame clones only, minus some. Of 780,000 or so clones listed, roughly 72% are singletons. Sequencing used memory CD4+ T cells sorted from blood. This sample's subset: CD45RA-negative fraction. These receptors originate from a woman in her 30s in good health.

V gene TRBV5-4 combines with J gene TRBJ2-4; a possible D gene is TRBD2 (5 bases). In germline, CDR1 is SGHNT, CDR2 YYREEE (reference sequence). V shed 4 bases and J shed 1 base, with 15 bases lying between them. CDR3 length equals 16 residues. CDR3 DNA: TGTGCCAGCAGCCAAACTAGTTTAGCCGCCAAAAACATTCAGTACTTC. It specifies CASSQTSLAAKNIQYF.

This clone was seen once. This sample includes further DNA sequences coding for the same CDR3. V gene TRBV19 combines with J gene TRBJ2-3; 9 positions match TRBD2. The CDR3 is 15 amino acids. J lost 1 base, V lost 3 bases, and 2 bases had no gene match. CDR1 and CDR2 (germline): LNHDA, SQIVND (reference sequence). Written as DNA, the CDR3 is TGTGCCAGTAGTATTTGGACTAGCGGCACAGATACGCAGTATTTT. Amino acids: CASSIWTSGTDTQYF.

The chain couples TRBV28 to TRBJ2-5, with D possibly matching TRBD2 (7 bases). V was pared by 8 bases and J by 4 bases, with 14 bases between. Germline V gives CDR1 MDHEN, CDR2 SYDVKM. The CDR3 covers 13 residues. The DNA of the CDR3 is TGTGCCAGCCGCGTGGGAGGGGGAGAGACCCAGTACTTC. This translates into CASRVGGGETQYF.

This sequence joins TRBV2 and TRBJ2-7; perhaps D is TRBD1 or TRBD2 (5 bases each). The V and J ends lost 6 bases and 0 bases respectively, with 21 bases between them. Germline V gene lookup returns CDR1 SNHLY and CDR2 FYNNEI. The CDR3 runs to 17 residues. CDR3 region: CASSQPKAGSFSYEQYF. CDR3 coding DNA: TGTGCCAGCAGCCAACCTAAGGCAGGGAGCTTCTCCTACGAGCAGTACTTC.

The genes are TRBV19 and TRBJ2-6; D uncertain. The germline gives CDR1 LNHDA, CDR2 SQIVND (reference sequence). Trimming stripped 2 bases from V and 0 bases from J, with 5 bases between. This CDR3 has 15 residues. The CDR3 bases are TGTGCCAGTAGTATAATGAGCTCTGGGGCCAACGTCCTGACTTTC. As protein: CASSIMSSGANVLTF.

The chain recombines TRBV10-3 with TRBJ2-7, with D hard to call. The CDR3 has 14 residues. V lost 3 bases and J lost 0, with 9 bases in between. The V gene's germline CDR1 is ENHRY and CDR2 SYGVKD. The CDR3 here is CAISEQSSSYEQYF. The DNA of the CDR3 is TGTGCCATCAGTGAACAGTCGAGCTCCTACGAGCAGTACTTC.

V is TRBV7-3 and J is TRBJ2-7; D is perhaps TRBD2 (6 bases). CDR1 and CDR2 from the germline V gene are SGHTA and FQGTGA. Trimming shortened V by 4 bases and J by 6 bases, and 13 bases separated the two germline ends. The CDR3 has 13 residues. As DNA, the CDR3 is TGTGCCAGCAGCTCACTTCCGGAGGGCGAGCAGTACTTC. This gives the protein CASSSLPEGEQYF.

The sample holds a few counts of this clone. The chain joins TRBV29-1 to TRBJ2-7; D gene unclear. The V and J ends lost 7 bases and 0 bases respectively, with 13 bases between them. The CDR3 is made up of 13 amino acids. Germline V gene lookup returns CDR1 SQVTM and CDR2 ANQGSEA. The CDR3 loop reads CSGGRTSSYEQYF. CDR3 sequence (DNA): TGCAGCGGTGGACGGACGTCCTCCTACGAGCAGTACTTC.

V usage is TRBV28 and J usage is TRBJ1-2; 7 nucleotides agree with TRBD1. The junction had 2 bases not matched to a gene; V was cut back by 4 bases and J by 3 bases. The CDR3 contains 13 residues. Germline CDR1 MDHEN, CDR2 SYDVKM. The CDR3 DNA sequence: TGTGCCAGCAGTTCGACAGGGTACTATGGCTACACCTTC. This translates into CASSSTGYYGYTF.

A single count supports this clone. A much larger clone lies a single base off, so this may be a read error. This chain uses TRBV5-8 with TRBJ1-3; 7 bases fit TRBD1. The trim removed 4 bases at V and 4 bases at J, leaving 2 bases unmatched. The CDR3 sequence is 13 residues long. From germline, CDR1 is SGHTS and CDR2 YDEGEE. This CDR3 reads CASSPDRGNTIYF. CDR3 in DNA: TGTGCCAGCAGCCCGGACAGGGGAAACACCATATATTTT. Full variable domain (missing parts from reference TRBV5-8 and TRBJ1-3): EAGVTQSPTHLIKTRGQQATLRCSPISGHTSVYWYQQALGLGLQFLLWYDEGEERNRGNFPPRFSGRQFPNYSSELNVNALELEDSALYLCASSPDRGNTIYFGEGSWLTVV.